This TCR beta chain stems from a study of T cells in Graves' hyperthyroidism and ophthalmopathy (dated by TCRdb to the late 2010s). Notes on the research overall: Peripheral blood was collected at initial diagnosis, before any treatment. To identify distinguishing TCR V-J signatures, a discovery cohort of about 95 patients was used, comprising some 43 with Graves' ophthalmopathy and under 60 with stable Graves' hyperthyroidism. An independent validation cohort of fewer than 20 hyperthyroidism patients and about 16 patients who later progressed to ophthalmopathy tested prospective prediction of ophthalmopathy. The approximately 97 discovery patients were randomly divided into training and test sets at a 7:3 ratio. Thyroid tissue and blood T-cell repertoires from more than five Graves' hyperthyroidism patients were also compared in the study. Once sampling was done, hyperthyroidism patients were given methimazole at a starting dose of 30 mg daily, whereas ophthalmopathy patients were given high-dose intravenous methylprednisolone. The paper reports TCR Vbeta CDR3 sequencing of some 140 peripheral blood samples: over 40 ophthalmopathy, under 80 hyperthyroidism and about 17 progressor patients. The full study reports these points: Blood samples also contained most of the expanded thyroid clonotypes (frequency above 0.001), which suggests that blood repertoires may reflect thyroid immune responses. Ophthalmopathy was separated from stable hyperthyroidism by a 13 V-J signature model, with around 90% sensitivity and roughly 84% specificity obtained in cross-validation and 80%/75% obtained in testing. In validation, the model predicted progression to ophthalmopathy with 60% to 71% sensitivity and 72% to 85% specificity, a median of around six months before onset. No statistical method was used to fix the sample size in advance, and group allocation was not hidden from the investigators.

TCR beta CDR3 regions were amplified from RNA transcripts. The first round of RT-PCR for the TCR CDR3 was performed with the HTBI primer set and the Qiagen OneStep RT-PCR kit. The libraries were constructed in a second round of multiplex PCR and then size-selected and purified. Paired-end sequencing of the libraries was performed with 100 bp reads on an Illumina HiSeq2000. In the original analysis: SOAPnuke was used to process the raw data, removing reads that contained adapters or uncalled bases, had a mean Phred below 15, or lacked an exact match to the constant primer or identifier. COPE v1.2.5 was used to merge the high-quality paired reads, and each unique nucleotide sequence was defined as a clonotype. Clonotypes were aligned to IMGT TRBV, TRBD and TRBJ reference segments using MiTCR v1.1. Analysis was restricted to V-J combinations with a frequency above 0.0001, which covered about 99% of repertoires. The TCS score was defined as the ratio of F50 (clonal expansion) to E x V (chaos), calculated using BLOSUM62-based TCRdist between CDR3 peptides within each V-J. Welch's t-statistics and random forest reduced just over 500 V-J features to roughly 13, which were used in a naive Bayes classifier (R e1071). The raw public reads went through TCRdb reprocessing: fastp at Q25, MiXCR clone calling, in-frame beta chains kept. Records with the same CDR3 protein are collapsed into one entry carrying the most frequent genes and DNA. The V and J calls were determined by TCRdb, not by the authors. The sample table contains around 380,000 distinct CDR3 sequences; only one count was recorded for roughly 14% of them. Of the sample, more than 20% is held by the ten largest clones.

Hyperthyroidism patients were newly diagnosed, had a disease duration of under 2 months, and were aged 18 to 65 years. Any patient with an uncontrolled infection, another autoimmune disease, pregnancy or lactation was excluded. Diagnoses were established on the basis of clinical symptoms, serum thyroxine and TRAb, thyroid ultrasound, and orbital computed tomography. Blood from progressor patients was drawn when they were first diagnosed with hyperthyroidism, before any ophthalmopathy symptoms appeared. PBMCs were isolated from 7.5 to 10 ml of fresh peripheral blood by Ficoll-Paque density gradient centrifugation. Patients classed as progressors first received a Graves' hyperthyroidism diagnosis and then went on to develop ophthalmopathy during follow-up. Total RNA was extracted using Trizol reagent, and RNA quality was assessed on an Agilent 2100 Bioanalyzer. V is trimmed back by 4 bases and J by 9 bases, and the junction contains 2 bases that no gene match accounts for. The cysteine opens and the phenylalanine closes a CDR3 of 13 amino acids. CDR3 DNA only is kept here, 39 bases in frame from base 1. According to the germline V gene, CDR1 reads SNHLY and CDR2 reads FYNNEI.

This clonotype has at least ten counts. Its antigen is currently not known. No base-level quality is on record; no much larger clone is a single base apart. The chain employs TRBV2 and TRBJ1-6; TRBD1 matches 8 bases in the middle. The receptor was isolated from a man aged 25-40 years with Graves' hyperthyroidism that later progressed to Graves' ophthalmopathy. The sequenced material came from blood. For the CDR3, the sequence is CASSGTGSSPLHF. The sequenced DNA: TGTGCCAGCAGTGGGACAGGGTCTTCACCCCTCCACTTT.